Listed below are T cell receptor beta chains from one sample, sequenced in a study of cytomegalovirus exposure and HLA in healthy donors. Clones were sequenced by immunoSEQ multiplex PCR, and TCRdb holds only the in-frame ones, with some missing. Of 150,000 to 200,000 clones listed, 75% to 85% are singletons. Sequencing was carried out using PBMCs. The receptors come from a man aged 50-59 years in good health and CMV-seropositive. CDR3s include the opening cysteine and the closing phenylalanine or tryptophan. D genes are given only for firm matches. Rows may omit the clone size; those that give it use once, few, many or a size class.

TGTGCCAGTAGAGGGCAGGGAAACTATGGCTACACCTTC	CASRGQGNYGYTF	.	.	TRBV19	TRBJ1-2
TGCGCCAGCAGCTTGGCCGGGACTAGCGGGAGCAATGAGCAGTTCTTC	CASSLAGTSGSNEQFF	TRBD2	.	TRBV5-1	TRBJ2-1
TGTGCCAGCAGTGAATGGCAGAACCGAGAGACCCAGTACTTC	CASSEWQNRETQYF	.	few	TRBV2	TRBJ2-5
TGTGCCATCAGTGTCCGGGGGCAAGAGACCCAGTACTTC	CAISVRGQETQYF	.	.	TRBV10-3	TRBJ2-5
TGTTCCAGCAGCTTAGCGGGACAGGGGGCGCACTATGGCTACACCTTC	CSSSLAGQGAHYGYTF	TRBD1	.	TRBV7-9	TRBJ1-2
TGTGCCAGCAGTCAAGACAGCTTTGAAGCTTTCTTT	CASSQDSFEAFF	.	.	TRBV6-5	TRBJ1-1
TGCGCCAGCAGCATTCGACAGGACCACCTGACTGAAGCTTTCTTT	CASSIRQDHLTEAFF	.	.	TRBV5-1	TRBJ1-1
TGTGCCAGTAGCTTCCCGGGACAGAGGAAAAACATTCAGTACTTC	CASSFPGQRKNIQYF	TRBD1	once	TRBV19	TRBJ2-4
TGTGCCAGCAGCAAGGGACTAGCGGGGGGGTGGGAGACCCAGTACTTC	CASSKGLAGGWETQYF	TRBD2	.	TRBV11-2	TRBJ2-5
TGTGCCAGCAGTTTATGGGGGCAGAACTATGGCTACACCTTC	CASSLWGQNYGYTF	.	.	TRBV6-1	TRBJ1-2
TGTGCCAGTAGTTCACGGGACGGAGGGGTAGGCTACACCTTC	CASSSRDGGVGYTF	.	.	TRBV19	TRBJ1-2
TGTGCCAGCAGTCTCCCGACCGGGACAGGGAGAGATACGCAGTATTTT	CASSLPTGTGRDTQYF	TRBD1	.	TRBV27	TRBJ2-3
TGTGCCAGCAGCCAAGCGAGGGGGCAGCCCCAGCATTTT	CASSQARGQPQHF	.	.	TRBV4-2	TRBJ1-5
TGTGCCAGCAGCCCACCCTCGCGAGCGGGGGCTGGATTGGATACGCAGTATTTT	CASSPPSRAGAGLDTQYF	TRBD2	.	TRBV14	TRBJ2-3
TGTGCCAGCAGCTTAGCCAGGGGCACTGAAGCTTTCTTT	CASSLARGTEAFF	.	.	TRBV7-2	TRBJ1-1
TGTGCCAGCCGCCGAGGGGGCCCTCCCTACAATGAGCAGTTCTTC	CASRRGGPPYNEQFF	TRBD1	.	TRBV19	TRBJ2-1
TGTGCCAGCAGTTTGGGTTTCGGGGGAGCTCAGCCCCAGCATTTT	CASSLGFGGAQPQHF	.	once	TRBV28	TRBJ1-5
TGTGCCAGCAGCGCGGGGGGGGTAGCCTACGAGCAGTACTTC	CASSAGGVAYEQYF	TRBD2	.	TRBV9	TRBJ2-7
TGTGCCAGCAGTTTATTCGTAGCGGGAGGATTTAGCACAGATACGCAGTATTTT	CASSLFVAGGFSTDTQYF	TRBD2	.	TRBV28	TRBJ2-3
TGTGCCAGCAGCCGGGCTGGACTAGCGGGAGCGGGTGAGCAGTTCTTC	CASSRAGLAGAGEQFF	TRBD2	few	TRBV5-5	TRBJ2-1
TGCGCCAGCAGCCAAGTTATACAAGAGACCCAGTACTTC	CASSQVIQETQYF	.	.	TRBV4-1	TRBJ2-5
TGTGCCAGCAGCTTAAGCGGGGGGCATCAAGATACGCAGTATTTT	CASSLSGGHQDTQYF	TRBD2	.	TRBV7-2	TRBJ2-3
TGTGCCAGCAGACCGCCCCGTGCGAATGAGCAGTTCTTC	CASRPPRANEQFF	.	.	TRBV7-9	TRBJ2-1
TGTGCCAGCAGCTCAGTACTGAACACTGAAGCTTTCTTT	CASSSVLNTEAFF	.	.	TRBV5-6	TRBJ1-1
TGTGCCAGCAGAGTTTACATGAACACTGAAGCTTTCTTT	CASRVYMNTEAFF	.	.	TRBV2	TRBJ1-1
TGTGCCAGCAGCTTACAGGGCGCGAACACCGGGGAGCTGTTTTTT	CASSLQGANTGELFF	.	few	TRBV5-5	TRBJ2-2
TGCAGTGCTAGAGCGGGATATGGCTACACCTTC	CSARAGYGYTF	.	.	TRBV20-1	TRBJ1-2
TGTGCCAGCAGCAGTTCGGACAGGTACTATAATTCACCCCTCCACTTT	CASSSSDRYYNSPLHF	TRBD1	.	TRBV5-5	TRBJ1-6
TGTGCCAGCAGTGAGGCCCTAGGGGGAGTCCCCTACAATGAGCAGTTCTTC	CASSEALGGVPYNEQFF	.	.	TRBV6-1	TRBJ2-1
TGTGCCAGCTCACCAGTCAGGGCTGAGAACACTGAAGCTTTCTTT	CASSPVRAENTEAFF	.	.	TRBV18	TRBJ1-1
TGTGCCAGCAGCTTAAAGGGACAGGAGGCGTCGGGGGAGCTGTTTTTT	CASSLKGQEASGELFF	TRBD1	.	TRBV7-2	TRBJ2-2
TGTGCCAGCACCCTTAACCCCGGGACAGGGGGGTATGGCTACACCTTC	CASTLNPGTGGYGYTF	TRBD1	.	TRBV2	TRBJ1-2
TGTGCCAGCAGCTTAGTACAGAGCTCTGGAAACACCATATATTTT	CASSLVQSSGNTIYF	.	.	TRBV7-2	TRBJ1-3
TGTGCCAGTAGACAGGGGAACTCCTACGAGCAGTACTTC	CASRQGNSYEQYF	TRBD1	.	TRBV19	TRBJ2-7
TGCGCCAGCAGCGCCCGGGACAGGGGGTCTGGCTACACCTTC	CASSARDRGSGYTF	TRBD1	.	TRBV4-3	TRBJ1-2
TGTGCCAGCAGCTTTGGAGGGAATGGTTACAATGAGCAGTTCTTC	CASSFGGNGYNEQFF	.	.	TRBV5-4	TRBJ2-1
TGTGCCAGCAGCGTAGAGGGGACACGCTCTGGAAACACCATATATTTT	CASSVEGTRSGNTIYF	.	.	TRBV9	TRBJ1-3
TGCGCCAGCAGCTTCATGTCAGGGGGCGCGGAGACCCAGTACTTC	CASSFMSGGAETQYF	TRBD1	.	TRBV5-1	TRBJ2-5
TGTGCCTGGAGTCGAGAAAACATTCAGTACTTC	CAWSRENIQYF	.	.	TRBV30	TRBJ2-4
TGTGCCAGCAGCTTAGGTAGCGGGGGCCTTTCCTACGAGCAGTACTTC	CASSLGSGGLSYEQYF	TRBD2	.	TRBV7-9	TRBJ2-7
TGTGCCATCAGGGGAGGGACAAACTCCTACGAGCAGTACTTC	CAIRGGTNSYEQYF	.	.	TRBV10-3	TRBJ2-7
TGTGCCAGCAGCGCCGGCGCGGTATCTGAGCAGTTCTTC	CASSAGAVSEQFF	.	.	TRBV9	TRBJ2-1
TGTGCCAGCAGCTTAGGAGCGGCTTTGGGCGAGCAGTACTTC	CASSLGAALGEQYF	.	.	TRBV7-2	TRBJ2-7
TGTGCCAGCAGCTTCGGGACAAGTTATGAAAAACTGTTTTTT	CASSFGTSYEKLFF	.	.	TRBV5-6	TRBJ1-4
TGTGCCAGCAGGATTTTGACTAGCGGAGGCACAGATACGCAGTATTTT	CASRILTSGGTDTQYF	TRBD2	.	TRBV27	TRBJ2-3
TGTGCCAGCAGCTTACCTAACGTCTATGGCTACACCTTC	CASSLPNVYGYTF	.	.	TRBV7-9	TRBJ1-2
TGTGCCAGCAGCCTGTCGTCCCCCGGGGAGCAGTACTTC	CASSLSSPGEQYF	.	.	TRBV2	TRBJ2-7